What follows are 10 T cell receptor beta chains derived from one specimen sequenced in a study of cytomegalovirus exposure and HLA in healthy donors. PCR involved 60 Vbeta and 13 Jbeta primers. The assay was immunoSEQ multiplex PCR, and TCRdb's table has in-frame clones only and misses some. The sample contains 80,000 to 100,000 clones, over 70% of which appear only once. The source material was PBMCs. The receptors were sampled from a man between 18 and 35 years old in good health and CMV-seropositive.

The chain combines TRBV15 with TRBJ1-4; 10 bases match TRBD1. Trimming took 5 bases from V and 4 from J; bases not matched to a gene: 4. CDR1 is LNHNV and CDR2 is YYDKDF in the germline V gene (reference sequence). The CDR3 loop spans 15 amino acids. The CDR3 spells CATSDRGHINEKLFF. CDR3 bases: TGTGCCACCAGCGACAGGGGGCATATTAATGAAAAACTGTTTTTT.

The chain combines TRBV30 with TRBJ2-5, with TRBD1 matching 10 bases. Near its end, the DNA agrees better with TRBJ2-7, so the J call may be wrong. Germline CDR1 GTSNPN, CDR2 SVGIG (reference sequence). The CDR3 has 16 residues. The CDR3: CAWSGTGGGGSYEQYF. CDR3 DNA sequence: TGTGCCTGGAGTGGGACAGGGGGGGGCGGCTCCTACGAGCAGTACTTC.

The chain joins TRBV5-4 to TRBJ1-1, with TRBD1 as a possible D gene (5 bases). The ends were cut back, 0 bases at V and 0 bases at J, with 6 bases in the middle. This CDR3 is 14 amino acids long. Germline values: CDR1 SGHNT, CDR2 YYREEE (reference sequence). In nucleotides, the CDR3 is TGTGCCAGCAGCTTGGGGGGGGTGAACACTGAAGCTTTCTTT. Translating gives CASSLGGVNTEAFF.

The CDR3 DNA follows: TGTGCCAGCAGCTACTCGGGACTAGCTATTTCCTACGAGCAGTACTTC. This codes for CASSYSGLAISYEQYF. The chain carries TRBV7-2 and TRBJ2-7; 9 nucleotides line up with TRBD2. The CDR3 covers 16 residues. CDR1 and CDR2 from the germline V gene are SGHTA and FQGNSA. J gave up 1 base and V 4 bases, and 8 bases lay outside the gene matches. The variable domain in full, completed from reference TRBV7-2 and TRBJ2-7, reads GAGVSQSPSNKVTEKGKDVELRCDPISGHTALYWYRQSLGQGLEFLIYFQGNSAPDKSGLPSDRFSAERTGGSVSTLTIQRTQQEDSAVYLCASSYSGLAISYEQYFGPGTRLTVT.

The V and J genes are TRBV27 and TRBJ1-4, with D tentatively TRBD1 (5 bases). Trimming took off 5 bases at V and 14 bases at J, with 12 bases between the two ends. Looked up from germline, CDR1 is MNHEY and CDR2 is SMNVEV (reference sequence). The CDR3 has 11 residues. The CDR3 reads CASSRGDELFF. Here the CDR3 DNA reads TGTGCCAGCAGTCGGGGGGATGAGCTGTTTTTT. Together with reference TRBV27 and TRBJ1-4, the CDR3 gives the full variable domain: EAQVTQNPRYLITVTGKKLTVTCSQNMNHEYMSWYRQDPGLGLRQIYYSMNVEVTDKGDVPEGYKVSRKEKRNFPLILESPSPNQTSLYFCASSRGDELFFGSGTQLSVL.

The genes are TRBV30 and TRBJ2-5; 14 nucleotides align to TRBD2. Trimming took 8 bases from V and 11 from J; bases not matched to a gene: 13. The CDR3 has 14 residues. Germline V gene lookup returns CDR1 GTSNPN and CDR2 SVGIG (reference sequence). The CDR3 coding sequence is TGTGCCAGGGACGGACTAGCGGGGGGAAGTGAGCAGTACTTC. Amino acids: CARDGLAGGSEQYF.

V is TRBV19 and J is TRBJ2-5, with 8 bases identical to TRBD2. Losses at the gene ends were 3 bases for V and 5 bases for J; bases not matched to a gene: 8. Per germline, CDR1 LNHDA and CDR2 SQIVND (reference sequence). The CDR3 has 15 amino acids. The CDR3 region is CASSIPGGARETQYF. CDR3 bases: TGTGCCAGTAGTATCCCGGGGGGGGCCCGGGAGACCCAGTACTTC.

This chain connects TRBV27 to TRBJ2-4; 8 bases line up with TRBD1. Germline V gene lookup returns CDR1 MNHEY and CDR2 SMNVEV (reference sequence). There are 13 residues in the CDR3. With V trimmed by 7 bases and J by 9 bases, 8 bases remained unmatched. CDR3 loop: CASMTGVKGIQYF. Written as DNA, the CDR3 is TGTGCCAGCATGACAGGGGTCAAGGGCATTCAGTACTTC.

This chain connects TRBV18 to TRBJ2-7; 7 bases agree with TRBD1. Germline V lookup: CDR1 KGHSH, CDR2 LQKENI. The CDR3 sequence is 16 residues long. V gave up 0 bases and J gave up 2 bases; unmatched junction bases: 7. The CDR3 region has the DNA TGTGCCAGCTCACCACCGCTAGGGCAGGGGGCCTACGAGCAGTACTTC. Translating gives CASSPPLGQGAYEQYF.

This clone has a single count. V gene TRBV19 combines with J gene TRBJ1-5, with a possible D match to TRBD1 (6 bases). Trimming took off 4 bases at V and 4 bases at J, with 14 bases between the two ends. CDR3 length: 15 amino acids. CDR1 LNHDA and CDR2 SQIVND come from the germline V gene (reference sequence). This chain's CDR3 is CASSTGGLKNQPQHF. In DNA, the CDR3 is TGTGCCAGTAGTACTGGGGGCCTTAAAAATCAGCCCCAGCATTTT.